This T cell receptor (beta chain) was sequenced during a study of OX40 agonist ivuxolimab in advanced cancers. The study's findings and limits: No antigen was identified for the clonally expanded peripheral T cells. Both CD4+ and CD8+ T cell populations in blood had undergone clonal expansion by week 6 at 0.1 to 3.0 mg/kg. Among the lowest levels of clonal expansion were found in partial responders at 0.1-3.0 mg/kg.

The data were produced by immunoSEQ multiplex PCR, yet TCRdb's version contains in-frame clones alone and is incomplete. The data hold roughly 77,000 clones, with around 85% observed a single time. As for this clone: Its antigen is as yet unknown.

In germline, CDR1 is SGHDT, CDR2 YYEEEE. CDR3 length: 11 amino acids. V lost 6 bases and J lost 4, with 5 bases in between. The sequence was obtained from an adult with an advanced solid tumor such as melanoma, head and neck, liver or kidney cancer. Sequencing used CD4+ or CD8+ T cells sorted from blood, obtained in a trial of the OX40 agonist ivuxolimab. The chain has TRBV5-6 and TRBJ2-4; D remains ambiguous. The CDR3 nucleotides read TGTGCCAGCACCAAAAAAAACATTCAGTACTTC. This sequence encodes CASTKKNIQYF. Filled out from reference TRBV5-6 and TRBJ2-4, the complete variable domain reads DAGVTQSPTHLIKTRGQQVTLRCSPKSGHDTVSWYQQALGQGPQFIFQYYEEEERQRGNFPDRFSGHQFPNYSSELNVNALLLGDSALYLCASTKKNIQYFGAGTRLSVL.